The present T cell receptor (beta chain) was sequenced within a study of human T cells and chemical hapten exposure. Study-wide results and caveats: Sensitization with DPC brought no change to TCRs above 1 in 1000 in frequency.

About this clonotype itself: Antigen unknown.

This CDR3 has 12 amino acids. V shed 4 bases and J shed 4 bases, with 8 bases lying between them. CDR1 and CDR2 from the germline V gene are SEHNR and FQNEAQ (reference sequence). The library tagged each cDNA molecule with unique molecular identifiers. TCRdb re-called the 5' RACE reads with MiXCR, one entry per CDR3 protein. The sample shows about 80,000 distinct CDR3 sequences, around a sixth of them seen only once. The study extracted total RNA from unfractionated whole blood. The sequence was collected from a female donor in good health. The rearrangement uses TRBV7-9 and TRBJ2-7; no definite D call. The CDR3: CASSSSKYEQYF. The CDR3 nucleotides read TGTGCCAGCAGCTCAAGTAAATACGAGCAGTACTTC. Combining the CDR3 with reference TRBV7-9 and TRBJ2-7 gives the whole variable domain DTGVSQNPRHKITKRGQNVTFRCDPISEHNRLYWYRQTLGQGPEFLTYFQNEAQLEKSRLLSDRFSAERPKGSFSTLEIQRTEQGDSAMYLCASSSSKYEQYFGPGTRLTVT.